The rows below give T cell receptor beta chains drawn from one sample of a study of beta chain features in type 1 diabetes. Profiled with immunoSEQ multiplex PCR; TCRdb holds only in-frame clones, not every one. The table includes about 410,000 clones, about 15% detected once. The specimen sequenced was naive CD4+ T cells from blood. These receptor sequences come from a man aged 25 to 40 in good health. Each CDR3 is given with its conserved first and last residue. The D gene is left open where the match is weak. Clone size is not always given. Where it is, it says once, few, many or a class for expanded clones.

size: -; V: TRBV7-2; J: TRBJ1-6; D: -; DNA: TGTGCCAGCAGCTTCAGGAAGAACCCCACAAGAGGGGATTCACCCCTCCACTTT; CDR3: CASSFRKNPTRGDSPLHF
size: few; V: TRBV18; J: TRBJ2-2; D: TRBD1; DNA: TGTGCCAGCTCACCACTTCGCCAGGGGGCTGCCGGGGAGCTGTTTTTT; CDR3: CASSPLRQGAAGELFF
size: -; V: TRBV5-6; J: TRBJ2-7; D: TRBD1; DNA: TGTGCCAGCAGCCCGGACAGGAGATACTCCTACGAGCAGTACTTC; CDR3: CASSPDRRYSYEQYF
size: few; V: TRBV7-2; J: TRBJ2-1; D: -; DNA: TGTGCCAGCAGCTTGACTACGTATGAGCAGTTCTTC; CDR3: CASSLTTYEQFF
size: few; V: TRBV7-9; J: TRBJ1-2; D: -; DNA: TGTGCCAGCAGCTCCGTCCTGGGGGACTATGGCTACACCTTC; CDR3: CASSSVLGDYGYTF
size: -; V: TRBV14; J: TRBJ2-1; D: TRBD2; DNA: TGTGCCAGCAGCCAATGGACTAGCCGGCTCTCCTACAATGAGCAGTTCTTC; CDR3: CASSQWTSRLSYNEQFF
size: few; V: TRBV30; J: TRBJ2-3; D: -; DNA: TGTGCCTGGAGTAGGGGAGGAGGAGGCACAGATACGCAGTATTTT; CDR3: CAWSRGGGGTDTQYF
size: few; V: TRBV11-2; J: TRBJ2-7; D: TRBD2; DNA: TGTGCCAGCAGCCCTAAACTAGCGGGGGCCTCCTACGAGCAGTACTTC; CDR3: CASSPKLAGASYEQYF
size: few; V: TRBV2; J: TRBJ2-3; D: -; DNA: TGTGCCAGCAGTGAGAGACCCCACTTAGGAGATACGCAGTATTTT; CDR3: CASSERPHLGDTQYF
size: few; V: TRBV5-4; J: TRBJ2-1; D: -; DNA: TGTGCCAGCAGCTTTACGGAATACAATGAGCAGTTCTTC; CDR3: CASSFTEYNEQFF
size: few; V: TRBV7-9; J: TRBJ1-4; D: -; DNA: TGTGCCAGCAGCCTAGGACTGAGTAATGAAAAACTGTTTTTT; CDR3: CASSLGLSNEKLFF
size: -; V: TRBV29-1; J: TRBJ1-1; D: TRBD1; DNA: TGCAGCGTCCGGACAGGACTGAACACTGAAGCTTTCTTT; CDR3: CSVRTGLNTEAFF
size: few; V: TRBV14; J: TRBJ2-2; D: -; DNA: TGTGCCAGCAGCCGCTACGGGGAGCTGTTTTTT; CDR3: CASSRYGELFF
size: -; V: TRBV6-5; J: TRBJ2-7; D: -; DNA: TGTGCCAGCAGTAGGAAGGGGAGCCACTACGAGCAGTACTTC; CDR3: CASSRKGSHYEQYF
size: -; V: TRBV5-4; J: TRBJ2-3; D: -; DNA: TGTGCCAGCAGCTCCCAGGGGACTCTTCGCACAGATACGCAGTATTTT; CDR3: CASSSQGTLRTDTQYF
size: -; V: TRBV27; J: TRBJ1-2; D: -; DNA: TGTGCCAGCAGGACGAGGGCGGCAGACTATGGCTACACCTTC; CDR3: CASRTRAADYGYTF
size: -; V: TRBV7-7; J: TRBJ2-5; D: TRBD2; DNA: TGTGCCAGCAGCCCAGGACTAGCGGGGGCTTGGGAGACCCAGTACTTC; CDR3: CASSPGLAGAWETQYF
size: few; V: TRBV10-3; J: TRBJ2-3; D: -; DNA: TGTGCCATCGGGGACACTAGTTCACCCACAGATACGCAGTATTTT; CDR3: CAIGDTSSPTDTQYF
size: few; V: TRBV7-9; J: TRBJ2-3; D: -; DNA: TGTGCCAGCAGCTTAGTTATGGATACGCAGTATTTT; CDR3: CASSLVMDTQYF
size: -; V: TRBV5-1; J: TRBJ2-3; D: TRBD1; DNA: TGCGCCAGCAGCTTGGCGGGACAGGAGGTAGATACGCAGTATTTT; CDR3: CASSLAGQEVDTQYF
size: few; V: TRBV9; J: TRBJ1-5; D: TRBD1; DNA: TGTGCCAGCAGCGTGAGAGGGGGCGTCCAGCCCCAGCATTTT; CDR3: CASSVRGGVQPQHF
size: -; V: TRBV10-3; J: TRBJ1-2; D: -; DNA: TGTGCCATCTCAACAGGAGGCGATACGACTAACTATGGCTACACCTTC; CDR3: CAISTGGDTTNYGYTF
size: many; V: TRBV29-1; J: TRBJ1-2; D: -; DNA: TGCAGCACCCAACGAGGGGATGGCTACACCTTC; CDR3: CSTQRGDGYTF
size: few; V: TRBV29-1; J: TRBJ1-2; D: TRBD1; DNA: TGCAGCGCCCGGACAGGGTATGGCTACACCTTC; CDR3: CSARTGYGYTF
size: few; V: TRBV10-3; J: TRBJ1-1; D: TRBD1; DNA: TGTGCCATAAGAGGACAGGGATGGTCGAACACTGAAGCTTTCTTT; CDR3: CAIRGQGWSNTEAFF
size: few; V: TRBV5-1; J: TRBJ2-3; D: -; DNA: TGCGCCAGCAGCTTGGCCGGGGAATCAGATACGCAGTATTTT; CDR3: CASSLAGESDTQYF
size: few; V: TRBV5-6; J: TRBJ1-4; D: TRBD1; DNA: TGTGCCAGCAGCCGGGACAGGGACGATGAAAAACTGTTTTTT; CDR3: CASSRDRDDEKLFF
size: few; V: TRBV11-3; J: TRBJ2-1; D: TRBD2; DNA: TGTGCCAGCAGTGACCGGACTAGCGACAATGAGCAGTTCTTC; CDR3: CASSDRTSDNEQFF
size: few; V: TRBV9; J: TRBJ2-1; D: TRBD2; DNA: TGTGCCAGCACCCAATCTTGGCGGGAGGGCCCTACCTACAATGAGCAGTTCTTC; CDR3: CASTQSWREGPTYNEQFF
size: -; V: TRBV7-2; J: TRBJ2-7; D: TRBD2; DNA: TGTGCCAGCAGCTTGCTAGCGGGGGGCTACGAGCAGTACTTC; CDR3: CASSLLAGGYEQYF
size: -; V: TRBV7-9; J: TRBJ2-1; D: -; DNA: TGTGCCAGCAGGGGGCTGGATAGCTCCTACAATGAGCAGTTCTTC; CDR3: CASRGLDSSYNEQFF
size: -; V: TRBV9; J: TRBJ2-3; D: TRBD2; DNA: TGTGCCAGCAGCGCCGGAACTAGCGGGAGTAGCTCAGATACGCAGTATTTT; CDR3: CASSAGTSGSSSDTQYF
size: -; V: TRBV6-5; J: TRBJ2-1; D: -; DNA: TGTGCCAGCAGTTCCCAGGGGGGGCAGTTCTTC; CDR3: CASSSQGGQFF
size: few; V: TRBV30; J: TRBJ2-2; D: -; DNA: TGTGCCTGGAGTGTAAGGCGGATGCAGCTGTTTTTT; CDR3: CAWSVRRMQLFF
size: few; V: TRBV19; J: TRBJ2-3; D: -; DNA: TGTGCCAGTAGCCATCGGCCTAGCGCCACAGATACGCAGTATTTT; CDR3: CASSHRPSATDTQYF
size: -; V: TRBV6-1; J: TRBJ2-1; D: -; DNA: TGTGCCAGCAGTGAAGGGGCTGGGAGATACAATGAGCAGTTCTTC; CDR3: CASSEGAGRYNEQFF
size: -; V: TRBV29-1; J: TRBJ2-5; D: TRBD2; DNA: TGCAGCGTTGAAGTGGGACTAGCGGGAGTGGAGACCCAGTACTTC; CDR3: CSVEVGLAGVETQYF
size: -; V: TRBV29-1; J: TRBJ1-2; D: TRBD1; DNA: TGCAGCGCCGGAGGGGGCCAGCATGGCTACACCTTC; CDR3: CSAGGGQHGYTF
size: few; V: TRBV27; J: TRBJ1-5; D: -; DNA: TGTGCCAGCAGTAGACTTACAGGGTTGAATCAGCCCCAGCATTTT; CDR3: CASSRLTGLNQPQHF
size: few; V: TRBV4-2; J: TRBJ2-3; D: TRBD2; DNA: TGTGCCAGCAGCCAACCCGGGACTAGAGGTGATACGCAGTATTTT; CDR3: CASSQPGTRGDTQYF
size: -; V: TRBV7-2; J: TRBJ2-5; D: TRBD2; DNA: TGTGCCAGCAGCCGGGGGGTAGAGACCCAGTACTTC; CDR3: CASSRGVETQYF
size: -; V: TRBV7-2; J: TRBJ2-1; D: -; DNA: TGTGCCAGCAGCCCCGGGGGCCTCCCCTACAATGAGCAGTTCTTC; CDR3: CASSPGGLPYNEQFF
size: -; V: TRBV9; J: TRBJ1-1; D: TRBD1; DNA: TGTGCCAGCAGCGTCGCAATACAGGGGGTAAACACTGAAGCTTTCTTT; CDR3: CASSVAIQGVNTEAFF
size: few; V: TRBV30; J: TRBJ1-1; D: -; DNA: TGTGCCTGGAGTGTAGGACGGCAGGATCCTTTCTTT; CDR3: CAWSVGRQDPFF
size: few; V: TRBV6-5; J: TRBJ2-1; D: TRBD2; DNA: TGTGCCAGCTGGGGGACTAGCGGCTACAATGAGCAGTTCTTC; CDR3: CASWGTSGYNEQFF
size: -; V: TRBV30; J: TRBJ1-1; D: TRBD1; DNA: TGTGCCTGGTTCCTCAGGGGGCTGAACACTGAAGCTTTCTTT; CDR3: CAWFLRGLNTEAFF
size: few; V: TRBV9; J: TRBJ2-1; D: -; DNA: TGTGCCAGCAGCGTAGGTCTCGGACCCTCGGGGGATGAGCAGTTCTTC; CDR3: CASSVGLGPSGDEQFF
size: -; V: TRBV4-1; J: TRBJ2-1; D: -; DNA: TGCGCCAGCAGGCACTATAGGGGGGGCTCCTACAATGAGCAGTTCTTC; CDR3: CASRHYRGGSYNEQFF
size: -; V: TRBV20-1; J: TRBJ2-3; D: -; DNA: TGCAGTGGCGTCACAGATACGCAGTATTTT; CDR3: CSGVTDTQYF
size: once; V: TRBV5-1; J: TRBJ1-1; D: -; DNA: TGCGCCAGCAGACCTTCAGGACAAAGGAACACTGAAGCTTTCTTT; CDR3: CASRPSGQRNTEAFF
size: -; V: TRBV30; J: TRBJ1-5; D: -; DNA: TGTGCCTGGAGTCTTAGAGACGGGACTCAGCATTTT; CDR3: CAWSLRDGTQHF
size: -; V: TRBV5-4; J: TRBJ2-5; D: TRBD1; DNA: TGTGCCAGCAGTTCACAGGGGTTGGAGACCCAGTACTTC; CDR3: CASSSQGLETQYF